This TCR beta chain derives from a study of blood T cell repertoires in COVID-19. In its sample, this clone was seen once. Germline V gene lookup returns CDR1 SEHNR and CDR2 FQNEAQ (reference sequence). The CDR3 is 19 amino acids. J was trimmed by 0 bases and V by 5 bases; bases with no gene match: 13. Using immunoSEQ multiplex PCR, the repertoire was profiled, and TCRdb retains in-frame clones only, with some absent. The sample contains 200,000 to 250,000 clones, about 91% of which appear only once. The receptor's source is a man aged 18 to 30 with active or convalescent COVID-19. The sample consisted of peripheral blood. This chain connects TRBV7-9 to TRBJ1-6, with 7 bases fitting TRBD1. CDR3 residues: CASSLSPGQRISYNSPLHF. In DNA, the CDR3 is TGTGCCAGCAGCCTCTCCCCGGGACAGCGAATCTCCTATAATTCACCCCTCCACTTT.